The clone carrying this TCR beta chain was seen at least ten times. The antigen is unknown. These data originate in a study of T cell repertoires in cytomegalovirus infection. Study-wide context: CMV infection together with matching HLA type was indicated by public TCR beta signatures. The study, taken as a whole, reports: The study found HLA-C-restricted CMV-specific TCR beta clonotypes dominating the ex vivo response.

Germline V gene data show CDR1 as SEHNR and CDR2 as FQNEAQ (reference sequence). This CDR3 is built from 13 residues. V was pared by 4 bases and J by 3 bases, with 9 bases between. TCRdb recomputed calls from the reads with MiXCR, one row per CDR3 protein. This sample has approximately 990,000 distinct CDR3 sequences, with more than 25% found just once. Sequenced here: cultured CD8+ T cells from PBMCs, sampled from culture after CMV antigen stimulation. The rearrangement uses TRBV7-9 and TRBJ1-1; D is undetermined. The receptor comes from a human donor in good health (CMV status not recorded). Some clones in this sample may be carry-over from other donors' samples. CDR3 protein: CASSSAGYTEAFF. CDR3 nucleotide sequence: TGTGCCAGCAGCTCCGCGGGCTACACTGAAGCTTTCTTT.